This TCR beta chain was identified during a study of T cell responses to AZD1222 COVID-19 vaccine. The assay was immunoSEQ multiplex PCR, and TCRdb's table has in-frame clones only and misses some. Of 95,000 to 100,000 clones listed, about nine tenths were seen once; the top ten hold 1% to 1.5%. After removal of 2 bases from V and 4 bases from J, the junction contained 4 bases not matched to a gene. Germline V lookup: CDR1 LGHDT, CDR2 YNNKEL (reference sequence). The CDR3 totals 16 residues. In regard to this clone: Its antigen is not known.

Study-level findings and limits: Receipt of two AZD1222 doses was followed by a rise in Spike-specific TCR breadth and depth.

The sequencing here drew on peripheral blood, taken on day 0 of AZD1222 vaccination. The V gene is TRBV3-1 (or the pseudogene TRBV3-2), the J gene TRBJ2-2, with 10 nucleotides matching TRBD2. This receptor was obtained from an adult in good health. DNA for the CDR3: TGTGCCAGCAGCCAATTAGCGGGGGGTAGCACCGGGGAGCTGTTTTTT. This sequence encodes CASSQLAGGSTGELFF.